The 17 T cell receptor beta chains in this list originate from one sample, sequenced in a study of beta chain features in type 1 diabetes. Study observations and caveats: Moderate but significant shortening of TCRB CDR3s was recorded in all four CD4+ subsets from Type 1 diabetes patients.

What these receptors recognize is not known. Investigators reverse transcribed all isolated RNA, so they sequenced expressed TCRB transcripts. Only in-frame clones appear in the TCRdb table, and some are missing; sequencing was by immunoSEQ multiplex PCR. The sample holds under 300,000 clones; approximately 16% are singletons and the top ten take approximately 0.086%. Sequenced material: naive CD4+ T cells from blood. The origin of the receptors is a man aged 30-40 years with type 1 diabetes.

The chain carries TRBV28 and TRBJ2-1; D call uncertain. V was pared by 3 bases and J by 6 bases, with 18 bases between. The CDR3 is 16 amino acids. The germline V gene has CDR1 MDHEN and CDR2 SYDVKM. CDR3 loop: CASSFRADEVSNEQFF. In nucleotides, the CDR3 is TGTGCCAGCAGTTTCCGGGCGGATGAGGTATCCAATGAGCAGTTCTTC.

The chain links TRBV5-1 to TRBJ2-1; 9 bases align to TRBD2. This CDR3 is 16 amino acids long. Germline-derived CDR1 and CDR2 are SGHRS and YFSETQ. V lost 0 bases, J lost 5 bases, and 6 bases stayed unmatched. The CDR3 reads CASSLGSGLAHNEQFF. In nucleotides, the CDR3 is TGCGCCAGCAGCTTGGGATCGGGACTAGCCCACAATGAGCAGTTCTTC.

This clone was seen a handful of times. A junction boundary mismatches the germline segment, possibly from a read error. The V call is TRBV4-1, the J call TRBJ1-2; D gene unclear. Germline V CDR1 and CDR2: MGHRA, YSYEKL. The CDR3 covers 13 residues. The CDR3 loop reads CASSQEHNNGYTF. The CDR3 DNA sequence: TGCGCCAGCAGCCAAGAGCATAACAATGGCTACACCTTC.

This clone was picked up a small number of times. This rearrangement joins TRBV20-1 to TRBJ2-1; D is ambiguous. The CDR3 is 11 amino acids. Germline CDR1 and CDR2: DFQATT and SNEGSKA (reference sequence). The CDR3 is CSLTQYNEQFF. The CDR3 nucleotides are TGCAGCCTTACTCAGTACAATGAGCAGTTCTTC.

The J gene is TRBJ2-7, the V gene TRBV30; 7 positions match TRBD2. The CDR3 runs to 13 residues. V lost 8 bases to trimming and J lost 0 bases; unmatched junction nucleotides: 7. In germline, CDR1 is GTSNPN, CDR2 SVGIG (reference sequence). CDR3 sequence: CAGGDGVSYEQYF. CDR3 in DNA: TGTGCCGGGGGGGACGGCGTCTCCTACGAGCAGTACTTC.

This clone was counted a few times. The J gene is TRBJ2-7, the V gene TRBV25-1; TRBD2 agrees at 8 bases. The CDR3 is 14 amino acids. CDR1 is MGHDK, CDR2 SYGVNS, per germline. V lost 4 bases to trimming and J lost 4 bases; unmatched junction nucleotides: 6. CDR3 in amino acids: CASSASGSNYEQYF. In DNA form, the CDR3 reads TGTGCCAGCAGTGCCAGCGGGAGTAATTACGAGCAGTACTTC.

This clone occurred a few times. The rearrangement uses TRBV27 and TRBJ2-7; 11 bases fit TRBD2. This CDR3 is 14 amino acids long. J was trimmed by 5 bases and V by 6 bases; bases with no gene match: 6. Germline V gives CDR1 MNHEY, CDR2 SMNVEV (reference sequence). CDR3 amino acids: CASSLRLAGNEQYF. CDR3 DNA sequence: TGTGCCAGCAGCCTGAGACTAGCGGGAAACGAGCAGTACTTC.

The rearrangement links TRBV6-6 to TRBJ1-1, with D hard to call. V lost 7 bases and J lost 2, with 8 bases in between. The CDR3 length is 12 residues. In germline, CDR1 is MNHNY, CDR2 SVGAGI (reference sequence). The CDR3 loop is CASNSQNTEAFF. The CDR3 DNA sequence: TGTGCCAGCAACAGTCAAAACACTGAAGCTTTCTTT.

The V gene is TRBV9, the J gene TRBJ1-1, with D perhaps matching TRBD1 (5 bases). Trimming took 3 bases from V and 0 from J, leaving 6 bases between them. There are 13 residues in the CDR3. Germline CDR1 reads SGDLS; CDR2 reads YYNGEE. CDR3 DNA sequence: TGTGCCAGCAGCGAGACAGTGAACACTGAAGCTTTCTTT. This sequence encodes CASSETVNTEAFF. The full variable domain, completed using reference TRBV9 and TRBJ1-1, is DSGVTQTPKHLITATGQRVTLRCSPRSGDLSVYWYQQSLDQGLQFLIQYYNGEERAKGNILERFSAQQFPDLHSELNLSSLELGDSALYFCASSETVNTEAFFGQGTRLTVV.

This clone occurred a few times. CDR3 amino acids: CASSFRDRVGETQYF. The CDR3 DNA reads as TGTGCCAGCAGCTTCCGGGACAGGGTGGGAGAGACCCAGTACTTC. The chain is built from TRBV5-6 and TRBJ2-5; 9 bases fit TRBD1. V gave up 2 bases and J gave up 4 bases; unmatched junction bases: 6. In germline, CDR1 is SGHDT, CDR2 YYEEEE. The length of the CDR3 is 15 residues.

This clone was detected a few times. Here the CDR3 DNA reads TGTGCCAGCGACCCGCTAGGCAATCAGCCCCAGCATTTT. Its protein is CASDPLGNQPQHF. The J gene is TRBJ1-5, the V gene TRBV7-9; D not certain. The CDR3 loop spans 13 amino acids. Between the trimmed V and J ends, which lost 8 bases and 2 bases, there was a span of 10 bases. The germline V gene has CDR1 SEHNR and CDR2 FQNEAQ (reference sequence).

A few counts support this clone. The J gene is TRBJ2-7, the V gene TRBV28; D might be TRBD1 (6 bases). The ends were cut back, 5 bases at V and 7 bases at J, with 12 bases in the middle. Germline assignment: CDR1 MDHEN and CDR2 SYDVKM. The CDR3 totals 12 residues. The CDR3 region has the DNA TGTGCCAGCAGTACTATAGGACAGGAGCAGTACTTC. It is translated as CASSTIGQEQYF. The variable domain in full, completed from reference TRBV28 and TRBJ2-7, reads DVKVTQSSRYLVKRTGEKVFLECVQDMDHENMFWYRQDPGLGLRLIYFSYDVKMKEKGDIPEGYSVSREKKERFSLILESASTNQTSMYLCASSTIGQEQYFGPGTRLTVT.

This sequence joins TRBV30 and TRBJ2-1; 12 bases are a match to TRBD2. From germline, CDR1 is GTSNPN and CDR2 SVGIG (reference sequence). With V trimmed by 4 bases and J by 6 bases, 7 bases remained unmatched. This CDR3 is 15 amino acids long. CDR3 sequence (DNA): TGTGCCTGGAACCGACTAGCGGGAGATCTCAATGAGCAGTTCTTC. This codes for CAWNRLAGDLNEQFF.

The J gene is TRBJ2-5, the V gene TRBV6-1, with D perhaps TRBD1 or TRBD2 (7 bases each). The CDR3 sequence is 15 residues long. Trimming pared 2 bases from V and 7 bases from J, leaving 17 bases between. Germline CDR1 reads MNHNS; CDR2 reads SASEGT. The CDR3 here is CASSEQEDREGTQYF. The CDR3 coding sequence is TGTGCCAGCAGTGAACAGGAAGACAGGGAGGGGACCCAGTACTTC.

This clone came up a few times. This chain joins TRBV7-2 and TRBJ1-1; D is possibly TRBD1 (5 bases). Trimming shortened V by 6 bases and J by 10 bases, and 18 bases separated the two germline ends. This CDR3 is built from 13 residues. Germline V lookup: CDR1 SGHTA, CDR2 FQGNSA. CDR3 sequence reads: CASSFHPGEGAFF. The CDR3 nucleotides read TGTGCCAGCAGTTTCCATCCGGGGGAGGGAGCTTTCTTT.

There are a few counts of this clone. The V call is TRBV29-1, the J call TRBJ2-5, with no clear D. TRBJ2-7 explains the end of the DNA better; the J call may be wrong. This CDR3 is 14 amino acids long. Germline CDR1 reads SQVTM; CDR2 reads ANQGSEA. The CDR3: CSAKRRLSSYEQYF. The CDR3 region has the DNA TGCAGCGCCAAAAGGCGGCTTAGCTCCTACGAGCAGTACTTC.

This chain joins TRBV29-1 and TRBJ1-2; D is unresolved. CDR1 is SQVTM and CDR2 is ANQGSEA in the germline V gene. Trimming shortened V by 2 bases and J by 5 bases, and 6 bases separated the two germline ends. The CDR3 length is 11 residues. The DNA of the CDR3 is TGCAGCGTTGAAAAGGAGTATGGCTACACCTTC. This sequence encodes CSVEKEYGYTF. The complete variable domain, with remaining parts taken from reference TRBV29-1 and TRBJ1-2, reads SAVISQKPSRDICQRGTSLTIQCQVDSQVTMMFWYRQQPGQSLTLIATANQGSEATYESGFVIDKFPISRPNLTFSTLTVSNMSPEDSSIYLCSVEKEYGYTFGSGTRLTVV.